This T cell receptor beta chain was sequenced in a study of blood T cell repertoires in COVID-19. Sequencing used immunoSEQ multiplex PCR; TCRdb keeps in-frame clones, though not all of them. The sample lists around 50,000 clones, roughly 83% occurring once. The sample was peripheral blood. The TCR originated in a human donor in a cohort sampled during active COVID-19.

The CDR3 region has the DNA TGTGCCAGCAGCCGAGAAAAACTAGCGGGAAAGGTTGATGAGCAGTTCTTC. Protein sequence: CASSREKLAGKVDEQFF. This chain connects TRBV3-1 (or the pseudogene TRBV3-2) to TRBJ2-1, with TRBD2 matching 10 bases. This CDR3 is 17 amino acids long. Losses at the gene ends were 4 bases for V and 8 bases for J; bases not matched to a gene: 14. Germline V gene sequence: CDR1 LGHDT, CDR2 YNNKEL (reference sequence).